This TCR beta chain was profiled in a study of response to subunit inactivated influenza vaccine. Whole-study results and caveats: Authors suggested that a seasonal influenza vaccination recruits few new T cells each time.

TCRdb re-derived calls from the RT-PCR reads in MiXCR, one entry per CDR3 protein. The table lists fewer than 700,000 distinct CDR3 sequences, 10% to 15% of them singletons, with around 12% in the top ten. This clonotype came up many times. Its antigen is as yet unknown. Germline V gene lookup returns CDR1 SGHTA and CDR2 FQGNSA. V dropped 1 base and J dropped 2 bases, with 15 bases sitting between them. The CDR3 is 16 residues long. V and J are TRBV7-2 and TRBJ2-7; D gene unclear. This clonotype was obtained from a man aged 45 to 65 who received an inactivated influenza vaccine. The source material was PBMCs from blood, sampled 40 to 50 days after vaccination. The CDR3, as DNA: TGTGCCAGCAGCTTAGGACTCAACGTTAACCCCTACGAGCAGTACTTC. This translates into CASSLGLNVNPYEQYF.